This TCR beta chain was captured in a study of CD4 T cells in relation to SARS-CoV-2 and coronaviruses. The table came from immunoSEQ multiplex PCR; TCRdb's copy has only in-frame clones and leaves some out. The table includes about 19,000 clones, 70% to 85% detected once. Notes on this clone: What it binds is not known.

CD4+ T cells from unexposed donors were obtained before the COVID-19 pandemic (2011-2018). CD4+ T cells were isolated from the cells after nine to eleven days of culture. This CDR3 contains 13 residues. Germline CDR1 is SGHTA and CDR2 is FQGNSA. The V gene lost 1 base and the J gene lost 6 bases, with 9 bases spanning the gap. The sample was CD4+ T cells from PBMCs, cultured in vitro. The clonotype was recovered from a human donor in good health. The rearrangement uses TRBV7-2 and TRBJ1-1; the D gene is possibly TRBD1 (6 bases). CDR3 in DNA: TGTGCCAGCAGCTTAGTGGCAGGGGCTGAAGCTTTCTTT. Its protein product is CASSLVAGAEAFF.